This T cell receptor beta chain is from a study of blood T cells in healthy people across ages. Next came a second PCR, run for about 7 to 11 cycles, which used a sample-barcoded 5' primer along with a J-beta primer mix. Tags on each cDNA molecule came from a template-switch adaptor with 12 random nucleotides. TCRdb fed the 5' RACE reads into MiXCR, producing one record per CDR3 protein. The sample yields more than 750,000 distinct CDR3 sequences, 25% to 30% seen once. Study conclusions and caveats: Researchers report that TCR beta diversity correlated strongly with naive T cell percentage.

Total RNA extraction produced at least 5.5 micrograms (per sample) for the study. This clonotype was recorded at least ten times. As yet, its antigen is unknown. This CDR3 contains 14 residues. Per germline, CDR1 MDHEN and CDR2 SYDVKM. Between the trimmed V and J ends, which lost 2 bases and 2 bases, there was a span of 8 bases. These data were likewise used in another study, on T cells of mothers and their children. As reported in that work: The analysis detected no persistent microchimeric T cell clones.

The TCR sequence derives from a woman aged 40-49 years in good health. The chain couples TRBV28 to TRBJ2-3; no firm D call. The sample taken for sequencing was blood. The CDR3 DNA reads TGTGCCAGCAGTTTAGGGCAGTACACAGATACGCAGTATTTT. Its translation: CASSLGQYTDTQYF. Full variable domain (missing parts from reference TRBV28 and TRBJ2-3): DVKVTQSSRYLVKRTGEKVFLECVQDMDHENMFWYRQDPGLGLRLIYFSYDVKMKEKGDIPEGYSVSREKKERFSLILESASTNQTSMYLCASSLGQYTDTQYFGPGTRLTVL.